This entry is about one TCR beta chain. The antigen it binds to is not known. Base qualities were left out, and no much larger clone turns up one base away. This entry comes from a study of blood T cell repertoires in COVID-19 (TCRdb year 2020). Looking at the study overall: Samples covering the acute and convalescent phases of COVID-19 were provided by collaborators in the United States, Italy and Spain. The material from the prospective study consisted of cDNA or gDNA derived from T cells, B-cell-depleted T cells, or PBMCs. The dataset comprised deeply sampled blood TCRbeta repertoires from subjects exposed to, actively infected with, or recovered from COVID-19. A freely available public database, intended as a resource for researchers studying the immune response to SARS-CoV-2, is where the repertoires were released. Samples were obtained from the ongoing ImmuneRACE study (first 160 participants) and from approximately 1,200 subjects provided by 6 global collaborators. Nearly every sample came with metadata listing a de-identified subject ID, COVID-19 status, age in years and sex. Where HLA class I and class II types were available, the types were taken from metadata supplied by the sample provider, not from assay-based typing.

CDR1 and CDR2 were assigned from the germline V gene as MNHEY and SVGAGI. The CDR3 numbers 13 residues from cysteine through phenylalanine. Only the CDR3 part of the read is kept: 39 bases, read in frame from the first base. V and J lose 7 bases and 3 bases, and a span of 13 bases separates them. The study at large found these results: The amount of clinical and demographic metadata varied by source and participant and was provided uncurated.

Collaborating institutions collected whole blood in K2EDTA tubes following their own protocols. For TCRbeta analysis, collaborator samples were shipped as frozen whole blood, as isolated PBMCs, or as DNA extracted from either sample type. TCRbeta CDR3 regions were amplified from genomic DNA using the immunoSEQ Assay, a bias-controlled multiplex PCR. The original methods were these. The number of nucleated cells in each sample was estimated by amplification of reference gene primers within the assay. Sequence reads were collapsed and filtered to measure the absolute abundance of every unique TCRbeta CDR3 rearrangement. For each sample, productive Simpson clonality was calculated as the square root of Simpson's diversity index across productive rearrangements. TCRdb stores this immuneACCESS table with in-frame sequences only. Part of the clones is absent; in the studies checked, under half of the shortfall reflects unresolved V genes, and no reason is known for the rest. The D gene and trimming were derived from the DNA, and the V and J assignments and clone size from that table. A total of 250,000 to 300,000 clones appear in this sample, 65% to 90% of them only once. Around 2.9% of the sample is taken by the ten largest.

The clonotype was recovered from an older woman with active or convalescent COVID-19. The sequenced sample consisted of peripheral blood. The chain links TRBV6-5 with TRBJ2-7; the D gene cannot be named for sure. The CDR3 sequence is CASNPVARYEQYF. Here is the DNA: TGTGCCAGCAACCCCGTAGCCCGCTACGAGCAGTACTTC.